The 9 T cell receptor delta chains listed next were all sequenced from one sample in a study of gammadelta T cells in human blood. TCRdb repeated clone calling on the RT-PCR reads with CATT. The sample lists 850 to 1,300 delta-chain clones, approximately 6.5% occurring once. The sequenced sample was non-Vgamma9Vdelta2 gamma-delta T cells from infant blood. The source is a human donor.

There are a few counts of this clone. V and J are TRDV1 and TRDJ1; D not resolved. CDR3 length equals 13 residues. Trimming stripped 8 bases from V and 4 bases from J, with 14 bases between. CDR1 is TSWWSYY, CDR2 QGS, per germline. The CDR3 DNA follows: TGTGCTCTTAGTTTAGCGCGAATCGATAAACTCATCTTT. This translates into CALSLARIDKLIF.

By sample share, this clone is large (0.1 to 1%). J is TRDJ1 and V is TRDV1, with no clear D. Per the germline V gene, CDR1 is TSWWSYY and CDR2 is QGS. The CDR3 sequence is 14 residues long. The germline V and J ends were trimmed by 5 bases and 1 base, with 11 bases remaining between them. CDR3: CALGTPPITDKLIF. The DNA of the CDR3 is TGTGCTCTTGGGACCCCACCCATCACCGATAAACTCATCTTT.

Comment on this clone: A read error likely explains why the TCRdb protein, taken from a much larger clone, differs from this DNA's translation at residue 7; the protein shown is translated from the DNA. This chain links TRAV29/DV5 with TRDJ1, with 11 bases identical to TRDD3. Germline CDR1 NSMFDY, CDR2 ISSIKDK. V lost 0 bases and J lost 0; bases outside the gene matches: 22. The CDR3 is 22 amino acids. In DNA form, the CDR3 reads TGTGCAGCAAGCGCGCTCAACTGTTCCTGGGATGGGGGATACGTGTACACCGATAAACTCATCTTT. It specifies CAASALNCSWDGGYVYTDKLIF.

This clone is classed as large (0.1 to 1%). The chain combines TRDV1 with TRDJ1; 7 nucleotides match TRDD3. The CDR3 sequence is 13 residues long. Germline CDR1 is TSWWSYY and CDR2 is QGS. CDR3 sequence reads: CATGAPHTDKLIF. The DNA for the CDR3 is TGTGCCACTGGGGCCCCCCACACCGATAAACTCATCTTT.

Sample share makes this clone medium-sized. The chain combines TRAV38-2/DV8 with TRDJ3; 13 bases fit TRDD3. Germline-derived CDR1 and CDR2 are TSESDYY and QEAYKQQN. The junction had 16 bases not matched to a gene; V was cut back by 4 bases and J by 0 bases. This CDR3 is 23 amino acids long. The CDR3 nucleotides are TGTGCTTATAGGCAACTTCTTAGTACTGGGGGATACGGAAGCTCCTGGGACACCCGACAGATGTTTTTC. Translating it yields CAYRQLLSTGGYGSSWDTRQMFF.

This clone is judged medium-sized. J is TRDJ1 and V is TRDV1; 13 bases fit TRDD3. The germline V gene encodes CDR1 TSWWSYY and CDR2 QGS. The CDR3 is 24 amino acids. Trimming removed 2 bases from V and 0 bases from J; junction bases left unmatched: 24. CDR3 amino acids: CALGEGVPYYLSTGGYGYTDKLIF. The DNA of the CDR3 is TGTGCTCTTGGGGAAGGGGTTCCCTACTACCTATCAACTGGGGGATACGGCTACACCGATAAACTCATCTTT.

Note on this clone: TCRdb pairs this DNA with a much larger clone's protein that differs at residue 14, likely a read error; the protein shown was translated from the DNA. The V and J genes are TRDV1 and TRDJ4, with a tentative D call TRDD3 (9 bases). There are 17 residues in the CDR3. Germline CDR1 TSWWSYY, CDR2 QGS. The CDR3 is CALGDLPTAGGFRHLIF. CDR3 DNA: TGTGCTCTTGGGGATCTTCCTACGGCTGGGGGATTCAGACACCTGATCTTT.

The table lists this clone with a few counts. This may be a read error: a much more frequent sequence differs by one nucleotide. The chain combines TRAV38-2/DV8 with TRDJ1, with D maybe TRDD3 (5 bases). Deletions cut 1 base from V and 1 base from J, with 29 bases between. The CDR3 has 21 residues. Germline V lookup: CDR1 TSESDYY, CDR2 QEAYKQQN. The CDR3 spells CAYRSKGLSVWGGTLTDKLIF. In nucleotides, the CDR3 is TGTGCTTATAGGAGCAAAGGCCTAAGCGTATGGGGTGGTACCCTCACCGATAAACTCATCTTT.

In its sample, this clone ranks as medium-sized. This chain uses TRAV29/DV5 with TRDJ1; maybe TRDD3 (5 bases). Per germline, CDR1 NSMFDY and CDR2 ISSIKDK. The CDR3 length is 15 residues. V lost 0 bases, J lost 4 bases, and 16 bases lay in between. The CDR3 here is CAASAWRGDNDKLIF. CDR3 sequence (DNA): TGTGCAGCAAGCGCGTGGAGGGGAGATAACGATAAACTCATCTTT.